These 3 T cell receptor beta chains were all obtained from the same sample, sequenced in a study of graft-versus-host responses after intestinal transplantation. The protocol was immunoSEQ multiplex PCR, while the TCRdb copy is restricted to in-frame clones and leaves out a portion. The repertoire includes roughly 20,000 clones, around 38% of them detected once, and around 1% sits in the top ten. The sequencing used alloreactive CD4+ T cells from a mixed lymphocyte reaction culture, collected before intestinal transplant. Subset defined: CFSE-low proliferating T cells sorted from roughly 6-day pre-transplant mixed lymphocyte reaction (GvH or HvG direction). Receptors were obtained from a human patient who received an intestinal transplant.

This clone was found a few times. The chain links TRBV7-9 to TRBJ2-3, with a weak D call TRBD2 (7 bases). This CDR3 region has 13 residues. Germline-derived CDR1 and CDR2 are SEHNR and FQNEAQ (reference sequence). Trimming took off 8 bases at V and 5 bases at J, with 14 bases between the two ends. The CDR3 here is CASWRGEGDTQYF. Written as DNA, the CDR3 is TGTGCCAGCTGGAGGGGGGAGGGAGATACGCAGTATTTT.

This clone was seen a single time. The chain is built from TRBV6-1 and TRBJ2-5; no reliable D call. Trimming pared 5 bases from V and 9 bases from J, leaving 10 bases between. CDR3 size: 11 residues. CDR1 MNHNS and CDR2 SASEGT come from the germline V gene. The CDR3 DNA reads TGTGCCAGCAGTTCAAGGCGGTCCCAGTACTTC. This encodes CASSSRRSQYF.

This clone is medium-sized within its sample. The chain couples TRBV4-1 to TRBJ1-4, with no clear D. The CDR3 spans 14 residues. Germline lookup yields CDR1 MGHRA and CDR2 YSYEKL. The germline V and J ends were trimmed by 2 bases and 5 bases, with 9 bases remaining between them. CDR3: CASSQPGTNEKLFF. The CDR3 DNA sequence: TGCGCCAGCAGCCAACCGGGAACCAATGAAAAACTGTTTTTT.